This TCR beta chain is drawn from a study of blood T cell repertoires in COVID-19. Study-level information: T cells, B-cell-depleted T cells, or PBMCs provided the cDNA or gDNA that served as material.

The germline V and J ends were trimmed by 6 bases and 7 bases, with 13 bases remaining between them. Germline loops: CDR1 MNHEY, CDR2 SVGAGI. The CDR3 covers 13 residues. Original analysis: Scientists estimated how many nucleated cells there were by amplifying reference gene primers. Produced via immunoSEQ multiplex PCR; TCRdb's table is partial and in-frame only. That table supplies the V and J calls and clone size; D and trimming were determined from the DNA. The sample has about 200,000 clones; roughly 82% are singletons. Enrolled through a virtual design, the participants were between roughly 18 and 95 years of age and came from about two dozen US areas. Participant-reported clinical history was the basis for cohort assignment.

The sample was PBMCs or T cells enriched from blood (not recorded which). This clonotype originated in a man aged 35-49 years with acute COVID-19. V is TRBV6-5 and J is TRBJ2-1; D perhaps matches TRBD1 (5 bases). The CDR3 is CASRPGMVNEQFF. The CDR3 nucleotides read TGTGCCAGCAGGCCAGGGATGGTAAATGAGCAGTTCTTC.